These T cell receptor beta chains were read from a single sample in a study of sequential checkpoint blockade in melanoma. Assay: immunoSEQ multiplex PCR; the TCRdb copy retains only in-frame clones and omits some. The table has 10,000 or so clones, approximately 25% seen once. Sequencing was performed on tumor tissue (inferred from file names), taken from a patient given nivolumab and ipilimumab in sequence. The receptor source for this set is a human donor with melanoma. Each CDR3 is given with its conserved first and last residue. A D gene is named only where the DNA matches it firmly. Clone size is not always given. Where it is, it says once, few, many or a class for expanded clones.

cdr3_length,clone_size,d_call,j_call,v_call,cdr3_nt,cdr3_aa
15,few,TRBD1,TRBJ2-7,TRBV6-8,TGTGCCAGCAACGAACCCGGGACAGGGATCTACGAGCAGTACTTC,CASNEPGTGIYEQYF
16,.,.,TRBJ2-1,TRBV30,TGTGCCTGGGCCCCTGGGTCCACTAATCCTTCCGATGAGCAGTTCTTC,CAWAPGSTNPSDEQFF
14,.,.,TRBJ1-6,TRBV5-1,TGCGCCAGCAGCTTGGAGGCAGTATCTTCACCCCTCCACTTT,CASSLEAVSSPLHF
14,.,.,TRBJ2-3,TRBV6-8,TGTGCCAGCAGTAGGTCTGTAACAGAAGATACGCAGTATTTT,CASSRSVTEDTQYF
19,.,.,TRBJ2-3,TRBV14,TGTGCCAGCAGCCAAATACGATGGGACGCCCGTCCTTGGACAGATACGCAGTATTTT,CASSQIRWDARPWTDTQYF
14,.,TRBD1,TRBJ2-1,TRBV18,TGTGCCAGCTCACAGGGGGCGCAAACTTATGAGCAGTTCTTC,CASSQGAQTYEQFF
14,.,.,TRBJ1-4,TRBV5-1,TGCGCCAGCAGCTTTGCGGCGGAAAATGAAAAACTGTTTTTT,CASSFAAENEKLFF
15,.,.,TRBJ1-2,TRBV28,TGTGCCAGCGGGCTTCAGGGGTCAGCTAACTATGGCTACACCTTC,CASGLQGSANYGYTF
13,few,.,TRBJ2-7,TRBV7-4,TGTGCCAGCAGCTTAAATTGGAACTACGAGCAGTACTTC,CASSLNWNYEQYF
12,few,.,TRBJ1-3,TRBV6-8,TGTGCCAGCAGTTACACGGTCGGCACCATATATTTT,CASSYTVGTIYF
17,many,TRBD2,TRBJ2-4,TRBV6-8,TGTGCCAGCACTATGTTACCGGCGGGGGTAGCCAAAAACATTCAGTACTTC,CASTMLPAGVAKNIQYF
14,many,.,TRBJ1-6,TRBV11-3,TGTGCCAGCAGCTTGGGGCAGACTAATTCACCCCTCCACTTT,CASSLGQTNSPLHF
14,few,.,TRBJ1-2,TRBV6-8,TGTGCCAGCAGTTACTCCACAGGGACCTATGGCTACACCTTC,CASSYSTGTYGYTF
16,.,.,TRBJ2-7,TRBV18,TGTGCCAGCTCACCACGCCTCGGTGCAGGGCCCTACGAGCAGTACTTC,CASSPRLGAGPYEQYF
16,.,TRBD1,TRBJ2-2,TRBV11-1,TGTGCCAGCAGCTCTTCGACAGGGGCCGCTGGCGGGGAGCTGTTTTTT,CASSSSTGAAGGELFF
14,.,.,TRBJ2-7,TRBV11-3,TGTGCCAGCAGCTTAGGTCAGGGAGCCTACGAGCAGTACTTC,CASSLGQGAYEQYF
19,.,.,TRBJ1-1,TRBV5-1,TGCGCCAGCAGCTTGGAACCGTTAGGTCTGGGGACGGCGAACACTGAAGCTTTCTTT,CASSLEPLGLGTANTEAFF
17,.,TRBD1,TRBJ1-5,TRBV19,TGTGCCAGTAGTATAGGCCCGGGAGGGGGCGCGTCTCAGCCCCAGCATTTT,CASSIGPGGGASQPQHF
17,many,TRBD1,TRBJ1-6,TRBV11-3,TGTGCCAGCAGCCTCCCCACAGGGGGCGCCGATAATTCACCCCTCCACTTT,CASSLPTGGADNSPLHF
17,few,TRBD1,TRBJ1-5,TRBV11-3,TGTGCCAGCAGCTCCCTAGGGACAGCGTTTAGCAATCAGCCCCAGCATTTT,CASSSLGTAFSNQPQHF
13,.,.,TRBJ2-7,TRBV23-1,TGCGCCAGCAGTCAATCGGCTTTGGTCGAGCAGTACTTC,CASSQSALVEQYF
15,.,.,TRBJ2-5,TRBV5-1,TGCGCCAGCAGCCTTCCGGAGACGTCACAAGAGACCCAGTACTTC,CASSLPETSQETQYF
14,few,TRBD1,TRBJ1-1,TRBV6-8,TGTGCCAGCAGTTTCGGACAGGGGGGAACTGAAGCTTTCTTT,CASSFGQGGTEAFF
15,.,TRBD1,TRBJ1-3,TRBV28,TGTGCCAGCACTACTCCGACAGGGGGCGGGGACACCATATATTTT,CASTTPTGGGDTIYF
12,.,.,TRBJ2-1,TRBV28,TGTGCCAGCAGTTTAACTGTGAGTGAGCAGTTCTTC,CASSLTVSEQFF
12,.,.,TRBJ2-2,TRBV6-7,TGTGCCAGCAGCAGGGGTATCGGGGAGCTGTTTTTT,CASSRGIGELFF
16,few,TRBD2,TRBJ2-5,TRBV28,TGTGCCAGCAGTTTTATCCTAGCGGGGGACCAAGAGACCCAGTACTTC,CASSFILAGDQETQYF
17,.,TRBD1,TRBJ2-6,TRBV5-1,TGCGCCAGCAGCTTGAGGCTCGGGACAGCTGGGGCCAACGTCCTGACTTTC,CASSLRLGTAGANVLTF
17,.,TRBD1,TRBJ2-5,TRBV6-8,TGTGCCAGCAGTGCCGGGACAGGGGGCTTACACCAAGAGACCCAGTACTTC,CASSAGTGGLHQETQYF